Following are 27 T cell receptor beta chains from one sample sequenced in a study of response to subunit inactivated influenza vaccine. Each CDR3 protein gets one entry after TCRdb re-called the RT-PCR reads with MiXCR. The table records roughly 790,000 distinct CDR3 sequences, 21% of them present only once. Sequencing used PBMCs from blood, obtained 5 to 6 days after vaccination. These receptors were taken from a man aged 50 or older who received an inactivated influenza vaccine.

This clonotype appeared a few times. The V gene is TRBV5-1, the J gene TRBJ1-4; D ambiguous. The CDR3 extends over 14 amino acids. V was shortened by 0 bases and J by 4 bases, with 7 bases between the two germline ends. CDR1 SGHRS and CDR2 YFSETQ come from the germline V gene. The CDR3: CASSLAAVNEKLFF. DNA of the CDR3: TGCGCCAGCAGCTTGGCCGCGGTTAATGAAAAACTGTTTTTT.

This clonotype was observed a handful of times. This chain joins TRBV7-2 and TRBJ1-2, with D possibly TRBD1 on 6 matching bases. The V gene lost 4 bases and the J gene lost 0 bases, with 15 bases spanning the gap. Germline assignment: CDR1 SGHTA and CDR2 FQGNSA. This CDR3 is 16 amino acids long. In DNA, the CDR3 is TGTGCCAGCAGCTCCTCCGGGACACTCACTAACTATGGCTACACCTTC. It yields the protein CASSSSGTLTNYGYTF.

This chain links TRBV4-3 with TRBJ2-3; 15 bases align to TRBD2. CDR3 length equals 17 residues. Trimming removed 2 bases from V and 7 bases from J; junction bases left unmatched: 7. Germline V gives CDR1 LGHNA, CDR2 YSLEER. CDR3 in amino acids: CASSQRPGLAGGYTQYF. CDR3 nucleotides: TGCGCCAGCAGCCAACGACCGGGACTAGCGGGGGGCTATACGCAGTATTTT.

This clonotype was seen a handful of times. In DNA, the CDR3 is TGTGCCAGCAAAGGGACTGCCATGCGCACAGATACGCAGTATTTT. This gives the protein CASKGTAMRTDTQYF. The chain is built from TRBV28 and TRBJ2-3, with D possibly matching TRBD2 (6 bases). Trimming cost V 7 bases and J 1 base, with 15 bases left between them. The CDR3 contains 15 residues. In germline, CDR1 is MDHEN, CDR2 SYDVKM.

The chain's CDR3 is CASSQDEVQRSEQFF. DNA for the CDR3: TGCGCCAGCAGCCAAGATGAAGTGCAGAGAAGTGAGCAGTTCTTC. V usage is TRBV4-3 and J usage is TRBJ2-1; D not resolved. Germline assignment: CDR1 LGHNA and CDR2 YSLEER. Trimming removed 0 bases from V and 9 bases from J, with 15 bases in between. The CDR3 spans 15 residues.

V and J are TRBV7-9 and TRBJ2-5; D is perhaps TRBD2 (5 bases). V was trimmed by 3 bases and J by 1 base, leaving 9 bases between them. The CDR3 spans 14 residues. In germline, CDR1 is SEHNR, CDR2 FQNEAQ (reference sequence). The CDR3 region is CASSFGNSQETQYF. The CDR3, as DNA: TGTGCCAGCAGCTTCGGGAACAGCCAAGAGACCCAGTACTTC.

The V and J genes are TRBV20-1 and TRBJ2-5; D not certain. Germline V gives CDR1 DFQATT, CDR2 SNEGSKA (reference sequence). The V gene lost 6 bases and the J gene lost 5 bases, with 16 bases spanning the gap. The CDR3 has 13 residues. This CDR3 is CSATDLISETQYF. The CDR3 region has the DNA TGCAGTGCCACCGACTTAATATCGGAGACCCAGTACTTC.

This clonotype was counted at least ten times. The CDR3 coding sequence is TGCAGTGCGCGTTCTGTCACTAGCGGGAACAATGAGCAGTTCTTC. Translated: CSARSVTSGNNEQFF. V is TRBV20-1 and J is TRBJ2-1, with 10 bases aligning to TRBD2. This CDR3 has 15 amino acids. Germline V gene data show CDR1 as DFQATT and CDR2 as SNEGSKA (reference sequence). Trimming took 6 bases from V and 5 from J; bases not matched to a gene: 10.

This clonotype was observed a few times. The chain joins TRBV6-2 or TRBV6-3 to TRBJ2-7; D might be TRBD1 (6 bases). CDR1 and CDR2 (germline): MNHEY, SVGEGT. Trimming stripped 6 bases from V and 2 bases from J, with 14 bases between. This CDR3 spans 14 amino acids. CDR3 sequence: CASRRTASTYEQYF. The CDR3 DNA follows: TGTGCCAGCAGGCGGACAGCCTCTACCTACGAGCAGTACTTC.

This rearrangement joins TRBV7-2 to TRBJ2-2; D is perhaps TRBD2 (7 bases). The CDR3 is made up of 15 amino acids. Germline values: CDR1 SGHTA, CDR2 FQGNSA. V was clipped by 3 bases and J by 4 bases, with 12 bases between them. CDR3 coding DNA: TGTGCCAGCAGCTTCGGGGGGCCCATCACCGGGGAGCTGTTTTTT. Its protein is CASSFGGPITGELFF.

This clonotype was observed a few times. The chain has TRBV5-5 and TRBJ2-5; 8 nucleotides align to TRBD2. Germline values: CDR1 SGHKS, CDR2 YYEKEE (reference sequence). Trimming removed 1 base from V and 5 bases from J; junction bases left unmatched: 4. The CDR3 runs to 14 residues. The CDR3: CASSLSGRGETQYF. The CDR3 DNA reads as TGTGCCAGCAGCTTGAGCGGGAGAGGGGAGACCCAGTACTTC.

The chain has TRBV2 and TRBJ2-1; no reliable D call. Trimming took off 1 base at V and 0 bases at J, with 7 bases between the two ends. CDR1 and CDR2 (germline): SNHLY, FYNNEI. The CDR3 extends over 15 amino acids. CDR3 protein: CASSEGPLSYNEQFF. CDR3 in DNA: TGTGCCAGCAGTGAAGGACCCCTCTCCTACAATGAGCAGTTCTTC. Full variable domain (rest looked up from reference TRBV2 and TRBJ2-1): EPEVTQTPSHQVTQMGQEVILRCVPISNHLYFYWYRQILGQKVEFLVSFYNNEISEKSEIFDDQFSVERPDGSNFTLKIRSTKLEDSAMYFCASSEGPLSYNEQFFGPGTRLTVL.

This chain connects TRBV6-2 or TRBV6-3 to TRBJ2-7; 10 positions match TRBD1. CDR1 is MNHEY and CDR2 is SVGEGT in the germline V gene. The CDR3 extends over 16 amino acids. V gave up 7 bases and J gave up 0 bases; unmatched junction bases: 9. CDR3 nucleotides: TGTGCCAGCATAGGGTGGACAGGGGGTCTCTCCTACGAGCAGTACTTC. Encoded protein: CASIGWTGGLSYEQYF.

This chain uses TRBV12-3 or TRBV12-4 with TRBJ1-5; no clear D. Trimming shortened V by 2 bases and J by 2 bases, and 10 bases separated the two germline ends. This CDR3 comprises 15 residues. In nucleotides, the CDR3 is TGTGCCAGCAGTTTACAAGGTCGGGGCAATCAGCCCCAGCATTTT. Translated, it gives CASSLQGRGNQPQHF.

The J gene is TRBJ2-5, the V gene TRBV14; D might be TRBD1 (6 bases). The germline V gene has CDR1 SGHDN and CDR2 FVKESK. Trimming pared 4 bases from V and 4 bases from J, leaving 16 bases between. The CDR3 has 15 residues. In DNA, the CDR3 is TGTGCCAGCAGCCCCATTAGGGGGAAGGGAGAGACCCAGTACTTC. Encoded protein: CASSPIRGKGETQYF.

This rearrangement joins TRBV7-2 to TRBJ1-1; 9 bases map to TRBD1. V shed 3 bases, J shed 4 bases, and the junction held 3 bases outside the gene matches. CDR1 is SGHTA, CDR2 FQGNSA, per germline. The CDR3 has 14 amino acids. The DNA for the CDR3 is TGTGCCAGCAGCTTTTCACAGGGGGCCACTGAAGCTTTCTTT. Translation gives CASSFSQGATEAFF. The whole variable domain, filled in from reference TRBV7-2 and TRBJ1-1, reads GAGVSQSPSNKVTEKGKDVELRCDPISGHTALYWYRQSLGQGLEFLIYFQGNSAPDKSGLPSDRFSAERTGGSVSTLTIQRTQQEDSAVYLCASSFSQGATEAFFGQGTRLTVV.

The V and J genes are TRBV9 and TRBJ2-3; 10 bases match TRBD1. V was clipped by 3 bases and J by 7 bases; unmatched bases: 5. Germline V gene data show CDR1 as SGDLS and CDR2 as YYNGEE. This CDR3 is built from 14 residues. CDR3 in amino acids: CASSARQGAYTQYF. The DNA of the CDR3 is TGTGCCAGCAGCGCCAGACAGGGGGCTTATACGCAGTATTTT.

This chain uses TRBV20-1 with TRBJ1-6; 10 bases agree with TRBD1. V lost 6 bases to trimming and J lost 10 bases; unmatched junction nucleotides: 9. The CDR3 is 14 amino acids. Germline CDR1 reads DFQATT; CDR2 reads SNEGSKA (reference sequence). Here the CDR3 reads CSATGQGMLSPLHF. The CDR3 coding sequence is TGCAGTGCCACGGGACAGGGGATGTTATCACCCCTCCACTTT.

The J gene is TRBJ2-5, the V gene TRBV6-5, with TRBD2 matching over 9 bases. CDR1 is MNHEY, CDR2 SVGAGI, per germline. V was pared by 0 bases and J by 5 bases, with 13 bases of the junction left unmatched. The CDR3 sequence is 18 residues long. The CDR3 coding sequence is TGTGCCAGCAGTTACTCTGGCTTTGCGGGGGGGATGGCGGAGACCCAGTACTTC. This translates into CASSYSGFAGGMAETQYF.

This clonotype turned up a few times. The V and J genes are TRBV7-8 and TRBJ1-1; D not resolved. V was cut by 6 bases and J by 10 bases, with 12 bases left in between. Germline V lookup: CDR1 SGHVS, CDR2 FQNEAQ. The CDR3 is 11 amino acids. The CDR3: CASRYGERAFF. CDR3 DNA: TGTGCCAGCAGGTATGGAGAGCGAGCTTTCTTT.

The chain has TRBV5-5 and TRBJ2-1; possibly TRBD1 or TRBD2 for D (6 bases each). The CDR3 is 15 amino acids. Trimming stripped 0 bases from V and 8 bases from J, with 15 bases between. CDR1 is SGHKS, CDR2 YYEKEE, per germline (reference sequence). CDR3 sequence (DNA): TGTGCCAGCAGCTTGGTGGGATTCGGGGGCGATGAGCAGTTCTTC. Protein sequence: CASSLVGFGGDEQFF. Together with reference TRBV5-5 and TRBJ2-1, the CDR3 gives the full variable domain: DAGVTQSPTHLIKTRGQQVTLRCSPISGHKSVSWYQQVLGQGPQFIFQYYEKEERGRGNFPDRFSARQFPNYSSELNVNALLLGDSALYLCASSLVGFGGDEQFFGPGTRLTVL.

V gene TRBV5-1 combines with J gene TRBJ1-6, with D unresolved. The CDR3 extends over 14 amino acids. V was cut by 4 bases and J by 6 bases, with 11 bases left in between. Germline CDR1 is SGHRS and CDR2 is YFSETQ. The CDR3 sequence is CASSQREGNSPLHF. The CDR3 bases are TGCGCCAGCAGCCAAAGGGAGGGTAATTCACCCCTCCACTTT.

This clonotype showed up just once. This chain joins TRBV28 and TRBJ1-2, with 8 bases matching TRBD1. J was trimmed by 1 base and V by 4 bases; bases with no gene match: 8. The germline gives CDR1 MDHEN, CDR2 SYDVKM. This CDR3 spans 16 amino acids. For the CDR3, the DNA is TGTGCCAGCAGTTCTGGGACAGGCCTACTTAACTATGGCTACACCTTC. Translation gives CASSSGTGLLNYGYTF.

Only a few counts were recorded for this clonotype. The chain couples TRBV10-2 to TRBJ2-1, with D possibly matching TRBD1 (5 bases). The ends were cut back, 0 bases at V and 4 bases at J, with 16 bases in the middle. From germline, CDR1 is WSHSY and CDR2 SAAADI. This CDR3 spans 17 amino acids. This CDR3 is CASSESNLGLVYNEQFF. In nucleotides, the CDR3 is TGCGCCAGCAGTGAGTCGAATTTGGGGCTGGTTTACAATGAGCAGTTCTTC.

This clonotype occurred a few times. This rearrangement joins TRBV24-1 to TRBJ2-1, with TRBD2 matching over 9 bases. Looked up from germline, CDR1 is KGHDR and CDR2 is SFDVKD. Trimming removed 4 bases from V and 5 bases from J; junction bases left unmatched: 8. The CDR3 has 16 residues. DNA for the CDR3: TGTGCCACCAGTGACGATCGACTAGCGGTGCACAATGAGCAGTTCTTC. Encoded protein: CATSDDRLAVHNEQFF.

The table lists this clonotype with a few counts. This chain joins TRBV5-6 and TRBJ2-1; D could derive from TRBD1 or TRBD2 (5 bases each). Trimming pared 7 bases from V and 6 bases from J, leaving 14 bases between. Germline V CDR1 and CDR2: SGHDT, YYEEEE. This CDR3 contains 13 residues. The CDR3 sequence: CASRRKGSNEQFF. The CDR3 DNA is TGTGCCAGCCGCAGGAAGGGGAGCAATGAGCAGTTCTTC.

The chain couples TRBV5-5 to TRBJ1-4; no firm D call. Trimming removed 1 base at V and 8 bases at J, with 9 bases between. The CDR3 spans 13 residues. From germline, CDR1 is SGHKS and CDR2 YYEKEE (reference sequence). CDR3 sequence (DNA): TGTGCCAGCAGCTTGAGGACCGCCGAAAAACTGTTTTTT. Translation gives CASSLRTAEKLFF. Using reference TRBV5-5 and TRBJ1-4 for the parts outside the CDR3, the full variable domain is DAGVTQSPTHLIKTRGQQVTLRCSPISGHKSVSWYQQVLGQGPQFIFQYYEKEERGRGNFPDRFSARQFPNYSSELNVNALLLGDSALYLCASSLRTAEKLFFGSGTQLSVL.